This T cell receptor beta chain was documented in a study of shared clonotypes between healthy human individuals. Assay used: immunoSEQ multiplex PCR; TCRdb lists only in-frame clones, some missing. The profile shows around 2.3 million clones, approximately 94% of them singletons. Trimming stripped 6 bases from V and 7 bases from J, with 10 bases between. CDR3 length equals 13 residues. Per germline, CDR1 MNHEY and CDR2 SMNVEV (reference sequence). The material sequenced was naive CD4+ T cells sorted from blood. Subset noted: CD45RA+ positively selected. This chain uses TRBV27 with TRBJ1-6; unclear D gene. The sequence derives from a man between 18 and 35 years old in good health. CDR3 sequence (DNA): TGTGCCAGCAGGTTTGATATAAATTCACCCCTCCACTTT. Translated: CASRFDINSPLHF.